This T cell receptor beta chain was obtained from a study of T cell clonality in common variable immunodeficiency. Study-level results: Authors noted CVID clonality's cause needs subpopulation repertoire sequencing. CVID subjects shared fewer TCRbeta clones than healthy controls did.

Control and CVID samples contributed equal amounts of genomic DNA. The table came from immunoSEQ multiplex PCR; TCRdb's copy has only in-frame clones and leaves some out. This set yields 50,000 or so clones and no singletons; the top ten hold 5% to 6.5%. V was clipped by 5 bases and J by 9 bases, with 8 bases between them. CDR3 size: 10 residues. Germline CDR1 and CDR2: DFQATT and SNEGSKA (reference sequence). This clone was seen at least ten times. What it recognizes is unknown. The read stops 3 residues short of the end of the CDR3; the missing end is completed from the germline J gene. Input material: peripheral blood mononuclear cells. This TCR was sampled from a person aged 18 to 70 in good health. The chain is built from TRBV20-1 and TRBJ2-1, with D maybe TRBD2 (5 bases). The CDR3: CSASRVEQFF. CDR3 DNA (partial): TGCAGTGCTTCGAGGGTTGAG.